Below are 12 T cell receptor beta chains sequenced from a single sample in a study of T-cell reconstitution after alpha-beta-depleted transplantation in children. Unique molecular identifiers were incorporated into the prepared TCRbeta library. TCRdb re-derived calls from the PCR reads in MiXCR, one entry per CDR3 protein. The sample contains approximately 420,000 distinct CDR3 sequences, roughly 11% of which appear only once. The sample was PBMCs from the stem cell graft donor, taken from the stem cell graft. The receptors here all came from a human donor who donated a stem cell graft to a child with acute myeloid leukemia.

This chain connects TRBV5-1 to TRBJ1-1; maybe TRBD1 (5 bases). Germline CDR1 reads SGHRS; CDR2 reads YFSETQ. The CDR3 has 14 residues. The V end was cut by 3 bases, the J end by 2 bases, with 11 bases between. CDR3 sequence: CASSSQGFNTEAFF. The DNA for the CDR3 is TGCGCCAGCAGCTCCCAGGGTTTCAACACTGAAGCTTTCTTT. Supplemented by reference TRBV5-1 and TRBJ1-1, the full variable domain reads KAGVTQTPRYLIKTRGQQVTLSCSPISGHRSVSWYQQTPGQGLQFLFEYFSETQRNKGNFPGRFSGRQFSNSRSEMNVSTLELGDSALYLCASSSQGFNTEAFFGQGTRLTVV.

This clonotype occurred many times. The chain couples TRBV9 to TRBJ2-2; tentatively, D is TRBD1 (6 bases). V was clipped by 2 bases and J by 8 bases, with 10 bases between them. The CDR3 is 13 residues long. Germline loops: CDR1 SGDLS, CDR2 YYNGEE. DNA for the CDR3: TGTGCCAGCAGCGTCCTTCAGGGGGGGGAGCTGTTTTTT. Its translation is CASSVLQGGELFF.

This clonotype came up a few times. The chain joins TRBV6-5 to TRBJ1-6; D is undetermined. The CDR3 sequence is 16 residues long. CDR1 is MNHEY and CDR2 is SVGAGI in the germline V gene. Deletions cut 0 bases from V and 7 bases from J, with 13 bases between. The CDR3 here is CASSYSNSQLNSPLHF. In DNA, the CDR3 is TGTGCCAGCAGTTACTCGAATTCACAGCTAAATTCACCCCTCCACTTT.

This clonotype was observed a few times. The chain uses TRBV7-9 and TRBJ2-1; 9 bases fit TRBD2. V lost 5 bases, J lost 2 bases, and 4 bases stayed unmatched. Germline V gene lookup returns CDR1 SEHNR and CDR2 FQNEAQ (reference sequence). The CDR3 has 15 residues. In nucleotides, the CDR3 is TGTGCCAGCAGCCATAGCGGGGGTACCTACAATGAGCAGTTCTTC. Its protein is CASSHSGGTYNEQFF.

This clonotype has only a few counts. The chain employs TRBV19 and TRBJ2-7; D might be TRBD2 (6 bases). The V and J ends lost 3 bases and 3 bases respectively, with 12 bases between them. The CDR3 totals 14 residues. Per the germline V gene, CDR1 is LNHDA and CDR2 is SQIVND (reference sequence). The CDR3 spells CASSILPGVYEQYF. The CDR3 bases are TGTGCCAGTAGTATTTTACCGGGAGTCTACGAGCAGTACTTC.

This clonotype turned up a few times. DNA for the CDR3: TGCGCCAGCAGCCAAGCCCACGGTAGGATTGGGGCAGAGACCCAGTACTTC. As protein: CASSQAHGRIGAETQYF. The chain employs TRBV4-1 and TRBJ2-5, with D maybe TRBD1 (5 bases). V gave up 1 base and J gave up 4 bases, with 19 bases separating them. The CDR3 covers 17 residues. Germline V gives CDR1 MGHRA, CDR2 YSYEKL.

This clonotype was observed at least ten times. The chain combines TRBV5-1 with TRBJ2-7; 8 nucleotides align to TRBD1. The V segment lost 2 bases and the J segment 2 bases; nucleotides outside the gene matches: 3. The CDR3 loop spans 14 amino acids. Germline loops: CDR1 SGHRS, CDR2 YFSETQ. This CDR3 reads CASSLTQGAYEQYF. The CDR3 DNA reads TGCGCCAGCAGCTTAACACAGGGGGCCTACGAGCAGTACTTC.

This clonotype was observed at least ten times. The chain combines TRBV5-1 with TRBJ2-2; 8 bases fit TRBD2. V trimming: 4 bases; J trimming: 0 bases; junction bases outside the gene matches: 8. The CDR3 runs to 17 residues. Germline V CDR1 and CDR2: SGHRS, YFSETQ. The CDR3 reads CASSPLPSGSNTGELFF. In DNA form, the CDR3 reads TGCGCCAGCAGCCCCCTTCCTAGCGGGTCGAACACCGGGGAGCTGTTTTTT.

The chain links TRBV5-6 to TRBJ2-1; D gene ambiguous. The V gene lost 0 bases and the J gene lost 6 bases, with 19 bases spanning the gap. The CDR3 has 17 amino acids. Germline V CDR1 and CDR2: SGHDT, YYEEEE. CDR3 loop: CASSLGYLSGVGNEQFF. In nucleotides, the CDR3 is TGTGCCAGCAGCTTGGGTTATCTTTCGGGCGTCGGCAATGAGCAGTTCTTC.

The V call is TRBV12-3 or TRBV12-4, the J call TRBJ2-2; D not resolved. This CDR3 spans 14 amino acids. Between the trimmed V and J ends, which lost 6 bases and 4 bases, there was a span of 12 bases. CDR3 DNA sequence: TGTGCCAGCAGGGAAAGGGTGGTCACCGGGGAGCTGTTTTTT. Translation gives CASRERVVTGELFF.

There are many counts of this clonotype. The chain is built from TRBV10-3 and TRBJ2-2; TRBD1 or TRBD2 may be the D gene (5 bases each). The germline CDR1 and CDR2 sequences are ENHRY and SYGVKD. V was clipped by 0 bases and J by 5 bases, with 13 bases between them. The CDR3 is made up of 16 amino acids. The DNA of the CDR3 is TGTGCCATCAGTGAGTCCTTCGGGACGGGAACCGGGGAGCTGTTTTTT. It yields the protein CAISESFGTGTGELFF.

This chain uses TRBV10-3 with TRBJ1-1, with 9 bases aligning to TRBD1. The junction had 8 bases not matched to a gene; V was cut back by 5 bases and J by 1 base. The CDR3 loop spans 16 amino acids. Germline V gives CDR1 ENHRY, CDR2 SYGVKD. In DNA form, the CDR3 reads TGTGCCATCAGTACACCGGACAGGGGCGGGAACACTGAAGCTTTCTTT. Protein product: CAISTPDRGGNTEAFF.